The 20 T cell receptor beta chains below all came from one sample that was sequenced in a study of T-cell reconstitution after alpha-beta-depleted transplantation in children. It was with unique molecular identifiers that the TCRbeta library was prepared. TCRdb itself ran the PCR reads through MiXCR, one entry per CDR3 protein. The table has about 240,000 distinct CDR3 sequences, more than 10% seen once. The sequencing used PBMCs from the stem cell graft donor, collected from the stem cell graft. Every receptor here comes from a human donor who donated a stem cell graft to a child with acute lymphoblastic leukemia.

This clonotype was recorded many times. This chain links TRBV7-9 with TRBJ2-7; the D is unclear. Germline V lookup: CDR1 SEHNR, CDR2 FQNEAQ (reference sequence). The CDR3 extends over 12 amino acids. With 5 bases removed from V and 5 bases from J, the gap between germline ends came to 10 bases. The CDR3 region has the DNA TGTGCCAGCAGCCCGGAAGGGCACGAGCAGTACTTC. This gives the protein CASSPEGHEQYF.

This clonotype was observed a few times. The chain uses TRBV6-2 or TRBV6-3 and TRBJ2-2; maybe TRBD1 (5 bases). This CDR3 has 19 residues. V was clipped by 6 bases and J by 0 bases, with 23 bases between them. Germline lookup yields CDR1 MNHEY and CDR2 SVGEGT. The CDR3 DNA follows: TGTGCCAGCAGCGACTTGCTGACAGATATACGATCGAACACCGGGGAGCTGTTTTTT. It is translated as CASSDLLTDIRSNTGELFF.

Many counts were recorded for this clonotype. CDR3 loop: CASRPNQGVRTDTQYF. DNA of the CDR3: TGCGCCAGCAGACCAAATCAGGGGGTCAGGACAGATACGCAGTATTTT. The V and J genes are TRBV4-3 and TRBJ2-3; 7 bases match TRBD1. The length of the CDR3 is 16 residues. The V gene end was trimmed by 6 bases and the J gene end by 3 bases; junction bases not matched to a gene: 12. Germline-derived CDR1 and CDR2 are LGHNA and YSLEER.

To note about this clonotype: This may be a read error, as it is one base from a much larger clone. The chain carries TRBV20-1 and TRBJ2-7; 7 nucleotides align to TRBD1. CDR1 and CDR2 from the germline V gene are DFQATT and SNEGSKA (reference sequence). With 2 bases clipped from V and 5 bases from J, the junction kept 6 bases outside the gene matches. The CDR3 is 13 residues long. The CDR3 here is CSARSGQIHEQYF. The CDR3 DNA reads TGCAGTGCTAGATCGGGACAGATCCACGAGCAGTACTTC.

This clonotype has a count of ten or more. J is TRBJ2-5 and V is TRBV10-2; 9 positions agree with TRBD1. V shed 4 bases and J 0 bases; nucleotides not matched to a gene: 6. Germline V gene sequence: CDR1 WSHSY, CDR2 SAAADI. This CDR3 comprises 16 residues. CDR3 nucleotide sequence: TGCGCCAGCAGTGGAGACAGGGGGACTTACCAAGAGACCCAGTACTTC. Translating it yields CASSGDRGTYQETQYF.

This clonotype was seen many times. This rearrangement joins TRBV11-2 to TRBJ1-6; D gene ambiguous. V lost 5 bases, J lost 0 bases, and 8 bases lay in between. This CDR3 comprises 15 residues. CDR1 is SGHAT, CDR2 FQNNGV, per germline. The CDR3 sequence: CASSQAGSYNSPLHF. The CDR3 region has the DNA TGTGCCAGCAGCCAGGCAGGCTCCTATAATTCACCCCTCCACTTT.

This clonotype came up many times. The V gene is TRBV5-1, the J gene TRBJ2-7; the D gene is possibly TRBD2 (5 bases). CDR3 size: 15 residues. Germline CDR1 reads SGHRS; CDR2 reads YFSETQ. V gave up 0 bases and J gave up 4 bases, with 14 bases separating them. Here the CDR3 reads CASSLGESKIYEQYF. CDR3 nucleotide sequence: TGCGCCAGCAGCTTGGGGGAGAGCAAAATTTACGAGCAGTACTTC.

The chain links TRBV27 to TRBJ2-1; TRBD1 might be the D (6 bases). CDR1 and CDR2 from the germline V gene are MNHEY and SMNVEV (reference sequence). Deletions cut 0 bases from V and 5 bases from J, with 8 bases between. CDR3 length equals 14 residues. DNA for the CDR3: TGTGCCAGCAGTTTATCCAGGGGAGACAATGAGCAGTTCTTC. This encodes CASSLSRGDNEQFF.

This clonotype was picked up many times. The V gene is TRBV12-3 or TRBV12-4, the J gene TRBJ2-1; D is undetermined. The CDR3 is 13 residues long. V lost 7 bases to trimming and J lost 4 bases, with 11 bases between them. The CDR3 loop reads CASTLGPYNEQFF. The CDR3 coding sequence is TGTGCCAGCACCTTGGGTCCGTACAATGAGCAGTTCTTC.

This clonotype was observed many times. J is TRBJ2-3 and V is TRBV10-3; D ambiguous. Germline values: CDR1 ENHRY, CDR2 SYGVKD. The germline V and J ends were trimmed by 8 bases and 7 bases, with 16 bases remaining between them. This CDR3 has 13 amino acids. In DNA form, the CDR3 reads TGTGCCATCGCTCTTGATCGGGCGAATACGCAGTATTTT. It codes for CAIALDRANTQYF.

The table lists this clonotype with many counts. The rearrangement joins TRBV11-2 to TRBJ2-1; 15 positions match TRBD2. The CDR3 extends over 16 amino acids. The V gene end was trimmed by 5 bases and the J gene end by 12 bases; junction bases not matched to a gene: 11. Germline CDR1 and CDR2: SGHAT and FQNNGV. This CDR3 reads CASSNTGTSGGRWQFF. In DNA form, the CDR3 reads TGTGCCAGCAGCAATACCGGGACTAGCGGGGGGAGGTGGCAGTTCTTC.

This clonotype appeared a single time. The chain is built from TRBV5-6 and TRBJ2-1; D gene unclear. CDR1 and CDR2 from the germline V gene are SGHDT and YYEEEE. Trimming took off 6 bases at V and 7 bases at J, with 8 bases between the two ends. The CDR3 totals 11 residues. The CDR3 sequence: CASMLGNEQFF. The CDR3 DNA reads as TGTGCCAGCATGTTGGGGAATGAGCAGTTCTTC.

This clonotype was seen at least ten times. The chain is built from TRBV6-4 and TRBJ2-1; a weak D match, TRBD1 (5 bases). Trimming removed 6 bases at V and 10 bases at J, with 19 bases between. Germline CDR1 and CDR2: MRHNA and SNTAGT. The CDR3 has 14 amino acids. The CDR3 nucleotides are TGTGCCAGCAGCGAATACCTAGGGGTGGGCGAGCAGTTCTTC. Amino acid sequence: CASSEYLGVGEQFF.

This clonotype was seen repeatedly, ten times or more. The chain combines TRBV4-3 with TRBJ2-7; D possibly corresponds to TRBD2 (5 bases). Trimming took off 5 bases at V and 2 bases at J, with 10 bases between the two ends. CDR1 is LGHNA, CDR2 YSLEER, per germline. CDR3 length equals 13 residues. The CDR3: CASSESGTYEQYF. The DNA for the CDR3 is TGCGCCAGCAGCGAATCCGGGACCTACGAGCAGTACTTC.

This clonotype appeared many times. V is TRBV29-1 and J is TRBJ2-2; D possibly corresponds to TRBD1 (5 bases). Germline values: CDR1 SQVTM, CDR2 ANQGSEA. This CDR3 is 13 amino acids long. The V end lost 7 bases, the J end lost 0 bases, and 9 bases lay between the germline ends. CDR3 amino acids: CSAGRANTGELFF. Written as DNA, the CDR3 is TGCAGCGCGGGCAGGGCGAACACCGGGGAGCTGTTTTTT.

Many counts were recorded for this clonotype. The V and J genes are TRBV29-1 and TRBJ2-1; TRBD1 might be the D (5 bases). Germline CDR1 and CDR2: SQVTM and ANQGSEA. V was cut by 4 bases and J by 12 bases, with 13 bases left in between. This CDR3 comprises 11 residues. CDR3 sequence: CSVVQEPWQFF. Here the CDR3 DNA reads TGCAGCGTTGTACAGGAGCCTTGGCAGTTCTTC.

The genes are TRBV7-3 and TRBJ2-2; D ambiguous. Looked up from germline, CDR1 is SGHTA and CDR2 is FQGTGA. This CDR3 is 14 amino acids long. V was clipped by 2 bases and J by 6 bases, with 10 bases between them. The CDR3 loop is CASSLVAEAGELFF. For the CDR3, the DNA is TGTGCCAGCAGCTTAGTCGCAGAGGCCGGGGAGCTGTTTTTT.

This clonotype was found many times. The genes are TRBV20-1 and TRBJ2-1; D unresolved. The V end lost 0 bases, the J end lost 9 bases, and 9 bases lay between the germline ends. The CDR3 loop spans 12 amino acids. Germline V gene sequence: CDR1 DFQATT, CDR2 SNEGSKA (reference sequence). In DNA form, the CDR3 reads TGCAGTGCTAGAGATGGTAGTTCTGAGCAGTTCTTC. Translation: CSARDGSSEQFF.

This clonotype was seen repeatedly, ten times or more. The chain is built from TRBV7-6 and TRBJ2-7, with D perhaps TRBD2 (5 bases). This CDR3 has 13 amino acids. CDR1 and CDR2 from the germline V gene are SGHVS and FNYEAQ. V was trimmed by 1 base and J by 3 bases, leaving 7 bases between them. Here the CDR3 reads CASSLGEIYEQYF. The CDR3 nucleotides read TGTGCCAGCAGCTTAGGGGAGATCTACGAGCAGTACTTC.

The sample holds many counts of this clonotype. The chain joins TRBV5-5 to TRBJ2-7; weak D call: TRBD2 (6 bases). Trimming removed 4 bases from V and 5 bases from J, with 16 bases in between. Germline CDR1 is SGHKS and CDR2 is YYEKEE (reference sequence). This CDR3 is 14 amino acids long. The CDR3 coding sequence is TGTGCCAGCAGCCATAACCCGGGGGTAGACGAGCAGTACTTC. Encoded protein: CASSHNPGVDEQYF.